This T cell receptor beta chain is from a study of T cell responses to AZD1222 COVID-19 vaccine (dated by TCRdb to the early 2020s). Context from the whole study: AZD1222 recipients whose second dose came at about 4 weeks and those whose second dose came at about 12 weeks were combined into one group, since spike-specific TCR depth and breadth did not differ between the two schedules. A total of roughly 240 trial participants underwent TCR sequencing, of whom around 200 received two doses of AZD1222 and around 26 received two doses of the MenACWY control vaccine. Enrollment into the trials was organized by age into subgroups of 18-55, 56-69 and 70-plus years, and those subgroups contained roughly 150, 30 and 60 TCR-sequenced participants, respectively.

In the case of this clone: Its antigen has not been determined. No base qualities exist here, and no much larger clone lies one base off it.

The CDR3 regions of human TCRbeta chains were analyzed by immunosequencing. Per the source publication's procedure: Repertoire TCRs were matched against a reference library of SARS-CoV-2-specific TCRs generated with the MIRA antigen-specificity platform. Breadth meant the fraction of unique TCRs that were SARS-CoV-2-associated, whereas depth meant the fraction of total T cells that were SARS-CoV-2-associated. Each spike-specific TCR was assigned to its reactive spike region and to a CD4 or CD8 class using the MIRA data. Log10-transformed breadth and depth values were compared by one-way ANOVA with Sidak's multiple comparisons tests. Held by TCRdb, this immuneACCESS table contains in-frame sequences only and omits some clones. Under half of the omission traces to an unresolved V gene where checked; the cause of the rest is unknown. The V and J calls and clone size were taken over from that table, and D and trimming were inferred from the DNA. Within this sample are roughly 150,000 clones, with 70% to 90% of them counted one time only. Roughly 2% of the sample belongs to the ten largest clones.

Overall study outcomes, separate from this receptor: Because no day 14 peak-response samples were available, repertoires were characterized only after the peak T cell response. Participants were mostly white British, with more females than males. The authors suggested clonal diversity may have been underestimated. Nearly half of unique spike-specific TCRs reportedly recognized epitopes outside regions mutated in the B.1.351 and B.1.1.7 variants. Vaccine-associated CD4 TCRs spanned the whole spike protein, with dominant responses in regions 160-218 and 743-854. After two AZD1222 doses, spike-specific TCR breadth and depth were significantly higher than at day 0 and than in MenACWY recipients. Conclusions about previously exposed vaccinees are limited, since just five to seven AZD1222 recipients were seropositive for SARS-CoV-2 at baseline. In the small 56-69-year group, the increase in depth fell short of significance, most likely because of low power.

The time point label, read with the paper, signifies: baseline before first vaccination. The vaccinee samples were drawn from two UK trials, COV001 and COV002, one of which was a single-blind randomized controlled phase 2/3 trial testing AZD1222 (ChAdOx1 nCoV-19) in healthy adults. Trial participant PBMC samples were collected at day 0 and day 28 after the second dose for TCRbeta chain sequencing. V is pared back by 0 bases and J by 4 bases, with 7 bases lying between the germline termini. From its cysteine to its phenylalanine, the CDR3 spans 14 amino acids. The retained sequence is limited to the CDR3, 42 bases, with the frame set at the first base. CDR1 and CDR2, looked up from the germline V gene (reference sequence), are LGHDT and YNNKEL.

Specimen: peripheral blood, collected on day 0 of AZD1222 vaccination. The clonotype comes from an adult in good health. The rearrangement joined TRBV3-1 (or the pseudogene TRBV3-2) to TRBJ1-5, with no confident D gene call. The bases read TGTGCCAGCAGCCAAGATTCTGGGAATCAGCCCCAGCATTTT. It is translated as CASSQDSGNQPQHF.